This entry lists 26 T cell receptor beta chains sequenced from one sample in a study of OX40 agonist ivuxolimab in advanced cancers. Profiled with immunoSEQ multiplex PCR; TCRdb holds only in-frame clones, not every one. The sample consists of approximately 20,000 clones, roughly 88% of them appearing once. This specimen consisted of CD4+ or CD8+ T cells sorted from blood, obtained in a trial of the OX40 agonist ivuxolimab. The receptor source for this set is an adult with an advanced solid tumor such as melanoma, head and neck, liver or kidney cancer.

V gene TRBV28 combines with J gene TRBJ1-4, with D possibly matching TRBD1 (5 bases). V lost 2 bases to trimming and J lost 0 bases, with 10 bases between them. The CDR3 is made up of 16 amino acids. Germline V gene data show CDR1 as MDHEN and CDR2 as SYDVKM. The CDR3 sequence: CASSLRGTATNEKLFF. Written as DNA, the CDR3 is TGTGCCAGCAGTTTAAGAGGGACCGCAACTAATGAAAAACTGTTTTTT.

The rearrangement uses TRBV19 and TRBJ2-2; no reliable D call. The CDR3 consists of 13 residues. V gave up 7 bases and J gave up 5 bases, with 11 bases separating them. CDR1 is LNHDA and CDR2 is SQIVND in the germline V gene (reference sequence). The CDR3 sequence: CASIRSGTGELFF. CDR3 DNA: TGTGCCAGTATCCGATCTGGGACCGGGGAGCTGTTTTTT.

The genes are TRBV7-6 and TRBJ2-3; D tentatively reads TRBD1 or TRBD2 (5 bases each). The germline CDR1 and CDR2 sequences are SGHVS and FNYEAQ. There are 15 residues in the CDR3. V was shortened by 4 bases and J by 4 bases, with 15 bases between the two germline ends. In DNA, the CDR3 is TGTGCCAGCAGCTCGGGACCGACCTTCCCAGATACGCAGTATTTT. It is translated as CASSSGPTFPDTQYF.

Concerning this clone: A read error may account for a junction end that differs from germline. V usage is TRBV7-7 and J usage is TRBJ2-5; D uncertain. This CDR3 is 13 amino acids long. The germline gives CDR1 SSHAT, CDR2 FNYEAQ (reference sequence). The CDR3 DNA reads as TGTGCTAGCAGCTTGCGTATGAGAGAGACCCAGTACTTC. Protein: CASSLRMRETQYF.

This sequence joins TRBV11-2 and TRBJ1-3; a weak D match, TRBD1 (5 bases). V lost 0 bases to trimming and J lost 2 bases, with 17 bases between them. CDR3 length: 18 amino acids. The germline V gene encodes CDR1 SGHAT and CDR2 FQNNGV. CDR3 nucleotides: TGTGCCAGCAGCTTAGAGGGGGGAGGGACCGTAGCTGGAAACACCATATATTTT. Amino acid sequence: CASSLEGGGTVAGNTIYF.

The genes are TRBV4-1 and TRBJ1-5, with TRBD1 as a possible D gene (6 bases). Germline CDR1 and CDR2: MGHRA and YSYEKL. The CDR3 length is 14 residues. The V end lost 1 base, the J end lost 7 bases, and 11 bases lay between the germline ends. The CDR3 coding sequence is TGCGCCAGCAGCCAAGTAACGGGGGGCCAGCCCCAGCATTTT. Its translation: CASSQVTGGQPQHF.

The chain recombines TRBV27 with TRBJ2-7, with 8 bases aligning to TRBD1. Germline lookup yields CDR1 MNHEY and CDR2 SMNVEV (reference sequence). J lost 2 bases, V lost 5 bases, and 5 bases had no gene match. CDR3 length: 14 residues. The CDR3 here is CASSQGALPYEQYF. CDR3 DNA sequence: TGTGCCAGCAGTCAGGGGGCCCTTCCCTACGAGCAGTACTTC.

This clone was detected only once. This rearrangement joins TRBV19 to TRBJ1-1; D is possibly TRBD1 (5 bases). From germline, CDR1 is LNHDA and CDR2 SQIVND (reference sequence). This CDR3 is 16 amino acids long. The V gene lost 3 bases and the J gene lost 3 bases, with 17 bases spanning the gap. The CDR3 DNA is TGTGCCAGTAGTATTGGGCCTGGGGCGGGGGACACTGAAGCTTTCTTT. Encoded protein: CASSIGPGAGDTEAFF.

V and J are TRBV19 and TRBJ2-7; 7 nucleotides align to TRBD1. The V and J ends lost 6 bases and 3 bases, in that order; junction bases with no gene match: 8. Germline V CDR1 and CDR2: LNHDA, SQIVND (reference sequence). This CDR3 comprises 14 residues. The CDR3 DNA reads as TGTGCCAGTAGGCTAAAGGGGGACAGCTACGAGCAGTACTTC. Translated, it gives CASRLKGDSYEQYF. Combining the CDR3 with reference TRBV19 and TRBJ2-7 gives the whole variable domain DGGITQSPKYLFRKEGQNVTLSCEQNLNHDAMYWYRQDPGQGLRLIYYSQIVNDFQKGDIAEGYSVSREKKESFPLTVTSAQKNPTAFYLCASRLKGDSYEQYFGPGTRLTVT.

The chain has TRBV14 and TRBJ1-1, with D unclear. Germline V gene sequence: CDR1 SGHDN, CDR2 FVKESK. V was shortened by 4 bases and J by 6 bases, with 12 bases between the two germline ends. The CDR3 covers 13 residues. The CDR3 DNA reads TGTGCCAGCAGCCGAACGGGGTTAGCTGAAGCTTTCTTT. As protein: CASSRTGLAEAFF. The full variable domain, its missing parts supplied by reference TRBV14 and TRBJ1-1, is EAGVTQFPSHSVIEKGQTVTLRCDPISGHDNLYWYRRVMGKEIKFLLHFVKESKQDESGMPNNRFLAERTGGTYSTLKVQPAELEDSGVYFCASSRTGLAEAFFGQGTRLTVV.

In the case of this clone: The CDR3 does not end in the conserved phenylalanine or tryptophan, so this is likely a read error. The limits of the CDR3 on the DNA are not certain, so only TCRdb's listed CDR3 is given. The chain links TRBV5-1 to TRBJ1-1; no check of the table's D call, TRBD1, against the DNA was made. The CDR3 is 10 amino acids long, termini counted. Germline V gives CDR1 SGHRS, CDR2 YFSETQ. The chain's CDR3 is CASSPCDRGQ.

This sequence joins TRBV10-1 and TRBJ2-7; 13 bases match TRBD2. Germline values: CDR1 WNHNN, CDR2 SYGVQD (reference sequence). The CDR3 contains 12 residues. CDR3 nucleotide sequence: TGCGTAGGGACTAGCGGGGCCTACGAGCAGTACTTC. Its translation: CVGTSGAYEQYF.

The gene calls are TRBV4-1 and TRBJ1-2; D is unresolved. Germline lookup yields CDR1 MGHRA and CDR2 YSYEKL. This CDR3 is built from 14 residues. Trimming stripped 6 bases from V and 1 base from J, with 12 bases between. CDR3: CASSQPGVNYGYTF. The CDR3 DNA follows: TGCGCCAGCAGTCAGCCCGGGGTTAACTATGGCTACACCTTC.

CDR3 in DNA: TGTGCCAGCAGCTTTCCCACCCTGGACAGGGACACAGATACGCAGTATTTT. Translating gives CASSFPTLDRDTDTQYF. The chain links TRBV13 to TRBJ2-3, with TRBD1 identical over 8 bases. Looked up from germline, CDR1 is PRHDT and CDR2 is FYEKMQ (reference sequence). The J segment lost 2 bases and the V segment lost 3 bases, leaving 10 bases of the junction unmatched. The CDR3 runs to 17 residues.

The chain joins TRBV10-2 to TRBJ2-7; perhaps TRBD2 as D (6 bases). V lost 4 bases to trimming and J lost 4 bases, with 14 bases between them. The CDR3 totals 14 residues. Germline CDR1 WSHSY, CDR2 SAAADI. The CDR3 loop is CASSVPGDIYEQYF. The CDR3 nucleotides are TGCGCCAGCAGTGTCCCGGGGGATATATACGAGCAGTACTTC.

The rearrangement uses TRBV4-1 and TRBJ1-1; D call uncertain. Deletions cut 1 base from V and 6 bases from J, with 9 bases between. The CDR3 length is 13 residues. In germline, CDR1 is MGHRA, CDR2 YSYEKL. The DNA for the CDR3 is TGCGCCAGCAGCCAAGCGGCGGCTTCTGAAGCTTTCTTT. Its protein product is CASSQAAASEAFF.

The chain combines TRBV7-9 with TRBJ1-1; maybe TRBD1 (6 bases). The CDR3 runs to 16 residues. Germline CDR1 is SEHNR and CDR2 is FQNEAQ (reference sequence). V gave up 4 bases and J gave up 3 bases, with 18 bases separating them. The CDR3 sequence is CASSSNPRQAYTEAFF. CDR3 nucleotides: TGTGCCAGCAGCTCGAACCCTAGACAGGCGTACACTGAAGCTTTCTTT.

The chain has TRBV27 and TRBJ2-1; D might be TRBD1 or TRBD2, each matching 6 bases. The V gene's germline CDR1 is MNHEY and CDR2 SMNVEV (reference sequence). The CDR3 is made up of 15 amino acids. Trimming removed 6 bases from V and 1 base from J, with 13 bases in between. In DNA form, the CDR3 reads TGTGCCAGCAGGCGGGGCAGGGGATCCTACAATGAGCAGTTCTTC. Its translation is CASRRGRGSYNEQFF.

The rearrangement joins TRBV28 to TRBJ1-5; TRBD1 agrees at 7 bases. The CDR3 is 15 residues long. The junction had 6 bases not matched to a gene; V was cut back by 6 bases and J by 1 base. Germline assignment: CDR1 MDHEN and CDR2 SYDVKM. The CDR3 sequence is CASRHQGGSNQPQHF. For the CDR3, the DNA is TGTGCCAGCAGACACCAGGGGGGCAGCAATCAGCCCCAGCATTTT.

This clone was counted once. The chain has TRBV12-5 and TRBJ1-5; a weak D match, TRBD1 (5 bases). Trimming took off 3 bases at V and 3 bases at J, with 9 bases between the two ends. Germline values: CDR1 LGHNT, CDR2 FRNRAP. The CDR3 length is 14 residues. The CDR3 DNA reads as TGTGCTAGTGGTTTCCAGGGATACAATCAGCCCCAGCATTTT. Protein sequence: CASGFQGYNQPQHF.

The rearrangement links TRBV28 to TRBJ1-1, with a possible D match to TRBD1 (6 bases). Trimming pared 3 bases from V and 5 bases from J, leaving 13 bases between. CDR3 length equals 14 residues. CDR1 and CDR2 from the germline V gene are MDHEN and SYDVKM. For the CDR3, the DNA is TGTGCCAGCAGTTTGCGGGGGGCGCGGACTGAAGCTTTCTTT. It is translated as CASSLRGARTEAFF.

This sequence joins TRBV7-9 and TRBJ1-1, with D uncertain. V lost 1 base and J lost 6, with 6 bases in between. There are 12 residues in the CDR3. Germline V gives CDR1 SEHNR, CDR2 FQNEAQ (reference sequence). Here the CDR3 reads CASSLEGSEAFF. The CDR3 coding sequence is TGTGCCAGCAGCTTAGAAGGGTCTGAAGCTTTCTTT.

The genes are TRBV6-5 and TRBJ1-1; no clear D. In germline, CDR1 is MNHEY, CDR2 SVGAGI. V shed 5 bases and J shed 0 bases, with 7 bases lying between them. The CDR3 consists of 13 residues. This CDR3 reads CASSETLNTEAFF. The CDR3 DNA reads TGTGCCAGCAGTGAAACGCTGAACACTGAAGCTTTCTTT.

This clone was seen only once. This rearrangement joins TRBV28 to TRBJ1-5; D call uncertain. The germline gives CDR1 MDHEN, CDR2 SYDVKM. The CDR3 is 13 amino acids. V was shortened by 6 bases and J by 6 bases, with 12 bases between the two germline ends. Written as DNA, the CDR3 is TGTGCCAGCAGCGCGACGGTGGTTCAGCCCCAGCATTTT. Translation gives CASSATVVQPQHF.

The chain employs TRBV6-1 and TRBJ2-3; D ambiguous. This CDR3 comprises 14 residues. V was pared by 1 base and J by 6 bases, with 11 bases between. Germline values: CDR1 MNHNS, CDR2 SASEGT. CDR3 coding DNA: TGTGCCAGCAGTGAAGTAACCCGCCTGGATACGCAGTATTTT. It translates to CASSEVTRLDTQYF.

This clone turned up a few times. V gene TRBV6-5 combines with J gene TRBJ1-1; D unclear. There are 12 residues in the CDR3. Germline CDR1 MNHEY, CDR2 SVGAGI. The V gene lost 5 bases and the J gene lost 1 base, with 5 bases spanning the gap. The CDR3 nucleotides are TGTGCCAGCAGTATCGGGAACACTGAAGCTTTCTTT. Encoded protein: CASSIGNTEAFF.